The entry that follows covers one TCR beta chain sequence. Its specific antigen is unknown. The input lacks base qualities; no much larger clone sits a single base away. For repertoire sequencing, TCR beta CDR3 regions were amplified from RNA transcripts. The first round was an RT-PCR using HTBI primers with the Qiagen OneStep RT-PCR kit, and this first round was followed by a second-round multiplex PCR, then size selection and purification. Libraries were sequenced on an Illumina HiSeq2000 using paired-end 100 bp reads. The source study handled its data this way. Reads were processed with SOAPnuke, discarding reads with adapters, uncalled bases, mean Phred below 15, or no exact constant-primer or identifier match. COPE v1.2.5 was used to merge high-quality paired reads. Each unique nucleotide sequence was defined as a clonotype, and clonotypes were aligned to IMGT TRB V, D and J references with MiTCR v1.1. The analysis was limited to V-J combinations with a frequency above 0.0001, which together covered 98% to 99.2% of repertoires. A TCR clonal expansion and chaos score per V-J combination was defined as the ratio of F50 clonal expansion to chaos observed in the TCRdist matrix. Welch's t-statistics and random forest were used to reduce features to some 13 V-J combinations, which were fed into a naive Bayes classifier. The Morisita-Horn index was used to measure how similar the thyroid and blood repertoires were. TCRdb reprocessing: public reads trimmed at Q25 with fastp, clones called with MiXCR, in-frame beta chains kept. CDR3 protein sequences are deduplicated, and each keeps its most common genes and DNA. These V and J calls originate from TCRdb's pipeline instead of the authors' own analysis. The sample table shows fewer than 650,000 distinct CDR3 sequences, and about a fifth are seen once. Around 6.9% of the sample goes to the ten largest clones.

The record originates from a study of Graves' ophthalmopathy and Graves' hyperthyroidism (dated by TCRdb to 2017 to 2018). For context, the study as a whole: Peripheral blood samples were taken at the time of initial diagnosis, before any treatment was given. Following sampling, methimazole starting at 30 mg daily was administered to hyperthyroidism patients, and high-dose intravenous methylprednisolone was administered to ophthalmopathy patients. An independent validation cohort was composed of roughly 19 hyperthyroidism patients and over 15 patients who later progressed from hyperthyroidism to ophthalmopathy. The 100 discovery patients were divided at random into training and test sets in a 7:3 ratio. A discovery set of about a hundred patients (approximately 42 ophthalmopathy, 57 stable hyperthyroidism) was enrolled to explore V-J signatures distinguishing ophthalmopathy from hyperthyroidism. In total, 135 blood samples were TCR-sequenced: approximately 42 ophthalmopathy, under 80 hyperthyroidism and approximately 17 hyperthyroidism-to-ophthalmopathy patients. In over 5 hyperthyroidism patients, the T-cell repertoire of thyroid tissue was compared with the T-cell repertoire of blood. The study used signatures of the TCR beta repertoire to tell Graves' ophthalmopathy apart from Graves' hyperthyroidism and to predict which patients would progress to ophthalmopathy. The research as a whole found: In cross-validation, the 13-signature model distinguished ophthalmopathy from stable hyperthyroidism with approximately 90% sensitivity and 81% to 82% specificity, while in the test set the corresponding values were roughly 80% and 75%. In validation, the model predicted ophthalmopathy progression with about 70% sensitivity and around 72% specificity; some 13 predicted patients were CT-confirmed with GO in a median of about 7.1 months. Most of the expanded thyroid clonotypes with a frequency above 0.001 were also detected in blood, and it was suggested that the thyroid immune response may be reflected by blood repertoires. No statistical method was used to set the sample size in advance, and the investigators knew which group each participant was assigned to.

Stable hyperthyroidism was defined as no progression to ophthalmopathy within 18 months of follow-up. Hyperthyroidism patients were newly diagnosed, were aged 18 to 65 years, and had a disease duration under 2 months. Patients were excluded if they had other autoimmune diseases, uncontrolled infections, pregnancy or lactation. Diagnosis was based on clinical symptoms, serum thyroxine, TRAb, thyroid ultrasound and orbital computed tomography. Ficoll-Paque density gradient centrifugation was used to isolate PBMCs from 10 ml of fresh peripheral blood. Total RNA was extracted using Trizol reagent, and RNA quality was checked on an Agilent 2100 Bioanalyzer. Looking up the germline V gene yields CDR1 SNHLY and CDR2 FYNNEI. There are 11 amino acids in the CDR3, from cysteine to phenylalanine inclusive. Of the read, only the CDR3 DNA is kept; its 33 bases are in frame from base 1. V is clipped by 6 bases and J by 11 bases, and the sequence between their germline boundaries is 13 bases long.

Sequencing was performed on peripheral blood. The origin of this receptor is a woman between 18 and 29 years old with stable Graves' hyperthyroidism. Some clones in this sample may be carry-over from other donors' samples. Donor details come from another sample of the same person, matched by shared clones. This sequence uses TRBV2 and TRBJ1-1; too little of a D gene remains to name it. The nucleotide sequence reads as follows: TGTGCCAGCAGGGATACAGTAGACGCTTTCTTT. It is translated as CASRDTVDAFF.